This TCR beta chain originates from a study of PD-1 blockade in classical Hodgkin lymphoma. On the study more broadly: Patients were administered nivolumab (3 mg/kg intravenously) every 2 weeks. Study findings and constraints: Reports described newly diagnosed patients as having lower baseline TCR diversity than healthy donors.

Every single patient, without exception, relapsed after autologous stem cell transplantation, and brentuximab vedotin exposure varied. Sequenced by immunoSEQ multiplex PCR; TCRdb stores in-frame clones only, minus some. The repertoire consists of 40,000 to 45,000 clones, with around 78% occurring once and the leading ten covering about an eighth. Germline CDR1 is GTSNPN and CDR2 is SVGIG (reference sequence). This CDR3 has 12 amino acids. V lost 0 bases and J lost 1, with 3 bases in between. A word on this clone: Its antigen remains unidentified.

The sequence derives from a human donor with classical Hodgkin lymphoma. This specimen consisted of peripheral blood mononuclear cells (PBMCs), obtained at baseline. The gene calls are TRBV30 and TRBJ1-1; D ambiguous. The CDR3 protein is CAWSVGNTEAFF. Here the CDR3 DNA reads TGTGCCTGGAGTGTGGGGAACACTGAAGCTTTCTTT.